This T cell receptor beta chain was identified in a study of cytomegalovirus exposure and HLA in healthy donors. Primers included in the PCR were 60 Vbeta and 13 Jbeta primers. The data were produced by immunoSEQ multiplex PCR, yet TCRdb's version contains in-frame clones alone and is incomplete. The sample records 250,000 to 350,000 clones, roughly 88% being singletons. Trimming shortened V by 0 bases and J by 0 bases, and 11 bases separated the two germline ends. Germline V CDR1 and CDR2: GTSNPN, SVGIG (reference sequence). This CDR3 is built from 15 residues. This chain connects TRBV30 to TRBJ1-2; D is possibly TRBD1 (6 bases). Sample: PBMCs. The source is a man between 40 and 49 years old in good health and CMV-seropositive. The CDR3 bases are TGTGCCTGGAGTGTACTGCCAGGGGCTAACTATGGCTACACCTTC. It is translated as CAWSVLPGANYGYTF.